This T cell receptor (beta chain) was recovered during a study of CD8+ T cells in alopecia areata. General study points: Elevated clonality characterized lesional scalp relative to normal scalp, particularly in alopecia totalis/universalis.

This CDR3 is 15 amino acids long. Trimming stripped 1 base from V and 3 bases from J, with 11 bases between. Germline assignment: CDR1 NNHDY and CDR2 SYVADS. This clone was seen more than once but under ten times. The antigen is unknown. The protein given in TCRdb and the translation of the DNA differ at residue 12, and the sequence presented here derives from the DNA. The gene names given are mouse names. Sequencing ends 3 residues short of the CDR3 end; the germline J gene provides the rest. cDNA reverse transcribed from extracted RNA served as the sequencing template. Profiling relied on immunoSEQ multiplex PCR, and the TCRdb table lists in-frame clones only, not all of them. This repertoire holds roughly 120,000 clones, and none appear only once.

This TCR came from a C3H/HeJ mouse with alopecia areata. The strain is characterized by the MHC haplotype H2-k. The sequencing sample was made of lesional skin. J is TRBJ1-3 and V is TRBV13-3, with D perhaps TRBD1 (6 bases). CDR3 bases read: TGTGCCAGCAGTGATAGGGGGGGCGGTGGAAATACG. It yields the protein CASSDRGGGGNT. The entire CDR3 sequence reads CASSDRGGGGNTLYF.